The following is a TCR beta chain sequence with its context. These data belong to a study of CD8 T cells in Susac syndrome. The RNA, about 0.45 to 1 ug, was put through reverse transcription using random hexamers. In TCRdb, the immunoSEQ multiplex PCR reads were re-called with MiXCR into one record per CDR3 protein. The table records 180,000 or so distinct CDR3 sequences, around 96% of them present only once. Input material: CD4+ T cells from PBMCs. This clonotype was sampled from a human donor in good health.

The CDR3 nucleotides are TGTGCCAGCAGCAGGAAATCCTCCTACAATGAGCAGTTCTTC. Protein: CASSRKSSYNEQFF. The chain carries TRBV2 and TRBJ2-1; no clear D gene. The CDR3 spans 14 residues. Per the germline V gene, CDR1 is SNHLY and CDR2 is FYNNEI. V dropped 6 bases and J dropped 0 bases, with 9 bases sitting between them.